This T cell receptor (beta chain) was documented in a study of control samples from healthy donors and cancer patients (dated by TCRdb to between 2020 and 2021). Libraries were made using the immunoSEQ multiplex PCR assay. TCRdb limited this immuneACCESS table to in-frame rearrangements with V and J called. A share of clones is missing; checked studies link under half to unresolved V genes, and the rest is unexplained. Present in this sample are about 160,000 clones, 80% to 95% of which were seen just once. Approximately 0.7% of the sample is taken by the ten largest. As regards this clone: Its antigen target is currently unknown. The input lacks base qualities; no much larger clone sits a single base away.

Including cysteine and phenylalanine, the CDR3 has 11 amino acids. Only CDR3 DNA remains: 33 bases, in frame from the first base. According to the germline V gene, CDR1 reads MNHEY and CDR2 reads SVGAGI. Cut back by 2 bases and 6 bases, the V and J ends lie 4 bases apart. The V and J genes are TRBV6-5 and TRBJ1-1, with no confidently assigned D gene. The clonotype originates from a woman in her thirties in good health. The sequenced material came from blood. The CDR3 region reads CASSYMAEAFF. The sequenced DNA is TGTGCCAGCAGTTACATGGCTGAAGCTTTCTTT.